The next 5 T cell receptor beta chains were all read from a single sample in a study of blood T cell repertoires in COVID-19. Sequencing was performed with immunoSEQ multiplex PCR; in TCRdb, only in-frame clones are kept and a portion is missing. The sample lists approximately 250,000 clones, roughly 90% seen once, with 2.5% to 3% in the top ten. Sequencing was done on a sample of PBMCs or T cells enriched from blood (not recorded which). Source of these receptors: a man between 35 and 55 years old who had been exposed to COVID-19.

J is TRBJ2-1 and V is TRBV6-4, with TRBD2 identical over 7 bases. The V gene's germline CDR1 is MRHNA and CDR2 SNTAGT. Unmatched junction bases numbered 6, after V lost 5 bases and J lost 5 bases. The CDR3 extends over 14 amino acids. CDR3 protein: CASSYSGKNNEQFF. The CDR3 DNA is TGTGCCAGCAGTTACAGCGGGAAGAACAATGAGCAGTTCTTC.

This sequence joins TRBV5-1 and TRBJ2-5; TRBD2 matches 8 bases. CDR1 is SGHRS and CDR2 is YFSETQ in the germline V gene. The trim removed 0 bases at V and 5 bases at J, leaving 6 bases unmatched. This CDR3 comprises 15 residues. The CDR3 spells CASSLGAGGVETQYF. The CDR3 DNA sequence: TGCGCCAGCAGCTTGGGGGCGGGAGGCGTGGAGACCCAGTACTTC.

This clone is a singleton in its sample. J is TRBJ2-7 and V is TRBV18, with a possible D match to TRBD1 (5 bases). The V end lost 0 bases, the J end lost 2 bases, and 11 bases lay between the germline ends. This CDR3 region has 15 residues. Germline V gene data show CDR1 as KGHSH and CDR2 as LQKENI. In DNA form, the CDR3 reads TGTGCCAGCTCACCACCGGGGCAGTCGGCCTACGAGCAGTACTTC. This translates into CASSPPGQSAYEQYF.

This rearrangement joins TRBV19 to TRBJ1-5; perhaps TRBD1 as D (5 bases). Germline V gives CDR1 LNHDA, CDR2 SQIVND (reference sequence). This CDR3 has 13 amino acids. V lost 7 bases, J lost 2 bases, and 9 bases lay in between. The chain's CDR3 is CASMGQGNQPQHF. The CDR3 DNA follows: TGTGCCAGTATGGGGCAGGGCAATCAGCCCCAGCATTTT.

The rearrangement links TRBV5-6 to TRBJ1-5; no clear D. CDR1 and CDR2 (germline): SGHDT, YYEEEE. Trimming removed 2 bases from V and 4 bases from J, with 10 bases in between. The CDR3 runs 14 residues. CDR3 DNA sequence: TGTGCCAGCAGCTTCTTCCTACTGAATCAGCCCCAGCATTTT. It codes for CASSFFLLNQPQHF.